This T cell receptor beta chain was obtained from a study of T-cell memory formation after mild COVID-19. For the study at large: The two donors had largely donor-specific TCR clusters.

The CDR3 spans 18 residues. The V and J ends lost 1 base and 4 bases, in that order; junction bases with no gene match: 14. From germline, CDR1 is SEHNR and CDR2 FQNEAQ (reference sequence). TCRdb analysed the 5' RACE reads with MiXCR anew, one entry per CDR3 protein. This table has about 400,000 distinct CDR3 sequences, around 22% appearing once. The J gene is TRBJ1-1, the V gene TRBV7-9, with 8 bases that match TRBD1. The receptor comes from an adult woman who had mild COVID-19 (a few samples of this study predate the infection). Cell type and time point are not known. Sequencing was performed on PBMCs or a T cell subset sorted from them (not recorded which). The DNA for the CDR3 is TGTGCCAGCAGCTTAGTAGGACAGGGTATTTTAGGGAGCACTGAAGCTTTCTTT. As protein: CASSLVGQGILGSTEAFF.